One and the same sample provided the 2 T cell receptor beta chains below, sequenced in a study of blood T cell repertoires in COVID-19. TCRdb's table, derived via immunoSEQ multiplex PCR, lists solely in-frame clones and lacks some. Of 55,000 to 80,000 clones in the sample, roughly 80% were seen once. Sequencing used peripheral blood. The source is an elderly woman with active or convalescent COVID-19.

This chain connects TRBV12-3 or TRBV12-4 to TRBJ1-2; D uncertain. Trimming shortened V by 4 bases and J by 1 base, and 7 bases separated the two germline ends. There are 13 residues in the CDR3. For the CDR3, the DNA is TGTGCCAGCAGTTCAGGACTTAACTATGGCTACACCTTC. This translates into CASSSGLNYGYTF.

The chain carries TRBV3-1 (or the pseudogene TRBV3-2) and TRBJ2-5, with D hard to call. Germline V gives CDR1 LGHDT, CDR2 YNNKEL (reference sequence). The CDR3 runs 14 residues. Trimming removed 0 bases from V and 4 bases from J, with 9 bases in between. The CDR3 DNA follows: TGTGCCAGCAGCCAAGATCCCCTCCGAGAGACCCAGTACTTC. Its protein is CASSQDPLRETQYF.